This TCR beta chain appears in the sequencing data of a study of blood T cells in healthy people across ages (dated by TCRdb to 2013 to 2016). In the study overall: In model experiments, template switching captured roughly one uniquely barcoded TCR beta cDNA molecule for every two T cells. Using deep sequencing normalized with unique cDNA molecular identifiers, the study measured how TCR beta repertoire diversity changes with age. To avoid experimental bias, donors of different ages were spread randomly across the sequencing lanes. For two donors (one aged 18 to 30 and one aged 80 or older), the study analyzed two additional independent replicas of 1 million unique cDNA reads from the same blood draw. Four age groups were formed from the donors: young (average approximately 15 years), middle-aged (more than 35), aged (roughly 56) and long-lived (roughly 88). Overall results and qualifications from the work: As age increased, observed TCR beta diversity per million T cells dropped in a roughly linear way, and a significant reduction was already evident by age 40. The CMV infection status of donors was not known, potentially confounding age-related changes in expanded clonotypes. Compared with the aged group, the long-lived group had more naive CD4+ T cells, fewer expanded clones and increased TCR diversity, suggesting age selection. The percentage of naive T cells measured by flow cytometry correlated strongly with observed TCR beta diversity. Since profiling was done on bulk unsorted PBMCs, naive and antigen-experienced compartments could not be conclusively compared. Estimates of total diversity from one million sequenced T cells were regarded as lower bounds and underestimates.

Taken from the germline V gene, the CDR1 and CDR2 loops are SQVTM and ANQGSEA. V ends up 4 bases short and J 8 bases short, with an unmatched junction base count of 9. Counted from cysteine to phenylalanine, this CDR3 has 13 amino acids. Just the 39-base CDR3 DNA is kept, in frame starting at base 1. This clonotype has more than one count but fewer than ten. This clone's antigen is unknown. The input lacks base qualities; no much larger clone sits a single base away. Library method: 5' RACE. TCRdb records Illumina HiSeq 2500 as the sequencer. A second PCR of roughly 6 to 11 cycles was performed with a sample-barcoded 5' primer and a J-beta primer mix. Each TCR beta cDNA molecule received a unique molecular identifier from a template-switch 5' adaptor carrying 12 random nucleotides. Each sample yielded at least 2.5 million CDR3-containing paired-end reads. The Mint cDNA synthesis kit, primed by a TRBC-specific oligonucleotide, was used to synthesize first-strand cDNA from all RNA. Following uracil-DNA glycosylase treatment, all cDNA underwent a first 18-cycle PCR with the universal primers M1SS and BC2_uni_R. Concerning the study's data processing: Each sample was normalized by randomly selecting 1 million high-quality reads, each carrying a distinct molecular identifier. Instead of being binned into consensus sequences, reads that shared molecular identifiers were thrown out. MiTCR, with a Q25 quality threshold and the strictest error-elimination algorithm, was used for CDR3 identification, clonotype clustering and error correction. Lower-bound total TCR beta diversity was estimated with a nonparametric unseen species model using Euler transformation. TCRdb passed the public sequencing reads through fastp at Q25 and MiXCR, retaining productive beta sequences. One record per CDR3 amino acid sequence lists the most common genes and DNA. The V and J calls were determined by TCRdb, not by the authors. The sample table shows hundreds of thousands of distinct CDR3 sequences, and 22% are seen once. The ten largest clones capture 22% of the sample.

The donors were around 39 Caucasian individuals from Russia, aged roughly 6 to 100 years, who were systemically healthy. Around 9.7 milliliters of peripheral blood were collected from each donor into EDTA-treated Vacutainer tubes. Ficoll-Paque density-gradient centrifugation was used to isolate PBMCs, with at least 6 million per sample. Trizol reagent was used to extract total RNA from the PBMCs, yielding at least 5 micrograms per sample. For every donor, an aliquot of PBMCs went through flow cytometry to measure the percentages of naive CD45RAhigh/CD27high T cells. The receptor was derived from a man in his 70s in good health. The material sequenced was blood. The receptor chain draws on TRBV29-1 and TRBJ1-2, with 8 bases aligning to TRBD1. The CDR3 reads as follows: CSVGADREGGYTF. In nucleotide form, the sequence is TGCAGCGTTGGGGCGGACAGGGAGGGCGGCTACACCTTC.